Presented here are 5 T cell receptor beta chains from one specimen sequenced in a study of graft-versus-host responses after intestinal transplantation. These receptors' antigens are unknown. Generated by immunoSEQ multiplex PCR, the TCRdb table keeps only in-frame clones and is missing some. Here the sample spans some 96,000 clones, 87% being singletons. Sequences were derived from unstimulated CD4+ T cells sorted from spleen or lymph node cells, sampled before transplant. These receptors were taken from a human donor who was the organ donor for an intestinal transplant.

The rearrangement uses TRBV5-1 and TRBJ1-2, with 8 bases aligning to TRBD1. Per the germline V gene, CDR1 is SGHRS and CDR2 is YFSETQ. The length of the CDR3 is 13 residues. The J segment lost 8 bases and the V segment lost 5 bases, leaving 8 bases of the junction unmatched. The CDR3 nucleotides read TGCGCCAGCAGTCAGGGGGCGTTGAGAGGCTACACCTTC. It specifies CASSQGALRGYTF.

The genes are TRBV18 and TRBJ1-6; TRBD1 is a possible D gene (6 bases). The CDR3 spans 16 residues. Trimming pared 3 bases from V and 8 bases from J, leaving 17 bases between. CDR1 and CDR2 from the germline V gene are KGHSH and LQKENI. CDR3 sequence reads: CASSPPGGGWDSPLHF. For the CDR3, the DNA is TGTGCCAGCTCACCTCCGGGGGGCGGATGGGATTCACCCCTCCACTTT.

The chain links TRBV21-1 to TRBJ1-2; the table assigns TRBD1, which was not confirmed against the DNA. TRBV21-1 is flagged as a pseudogene. This CDR3 contains 15 residues. The CDR3 DNA sequence: TGTGCCAGCAGCAAACTGACAGGGTACCTGAAAGGCTACACCTTC. This translates into CASSKLTGYLKGYTF.

This clone has only a few counts. The rearrangement links TRBV19 to TRBJ1-2; TRBD1 might be the D (6 bases). The CDR3 covers 16 residues. V was trimmed by 3 bases and J by 8 bases, leaving 22 bases between them. Germline CDR1 is LNHDA and CDR2 is SQIVND (reference sequence). CDR3 in amino acids: CASSIVRDTPRGGYTF. The CDR3 DNA is TGTGCCAGTAGTATCGTCCGGGACACCCCCCGGGGAGGCTACACCTTC.

The chain has TRBV6-1 and TRBJ2-3; 7 nucleotides align to TRBD1. V shed 4 bases and J 6 bases; nucleotides not matched to a gene: 10. This CDR3 spans 15 amino acids. Germline V gene sequence: CDR1 MNHNS, CDR2 SASEGT. The CDR3 DNA follows: TGTGCCAGCAGTGGAACAGCCACAGGGGTGGATACGCAGTATTTT. Residues: CASSGTATGVDTQYF.